This entry concerns a single T cell receptor (beta chain). Its antigen remains unidentified. The CDR3 consists of 12 residues. Germline-derived CDR1 and CDR2 are SGHDT and YYEEEE. Trimming shortened V by 3 bases and J by 6 bases, and 6 bases separated the two germline ends. These data originate in a study of OX40 agonist ivuxolimab in advanced cancers. Here immunoSEQ multiplex PCR was the method, and the copy in TCRdb shows in-frame clones only, minus some. The repertoire holds 45,000 to 50,000 clones, with 85% to 90% as singletons. Study results and limitations: Partial responders receiving 0.1-3.0 mg/kg showed among the lowest clonal expansion. On average, CD8+ T cells showed a greater number of expanded clones than CD4+.

The receptor comes from an adult with an advanced solid tumor such as melanoma, head and neck, liver or kidney cancer. This sample comprised CD4+ or CD8+ T cells sorted from blood, obtained in a trial of the OX40 agonist ivuxolimab. V gene TRBV5-6 combines with J gene TRBJ2-2; no reliable D call. CDR3 DNA: TGTGCCAGCAGCTACCCCGCCGGGGAGCTGTTTTTT. Protein: CASSYPAGELFF.